The 2 T cell receptor beta chains below were found in one sample sequenced in a study of CD8 T cells in Susac syndrome. RNA amounts of about 0.5 to 1 ug underwent reverse transcription with random hexamers. A single record per CDR3 protein comes from TCRdb applying MiXCR to the immunoSEQ multiplex PCR reads. Of about 190,000 distinct CDR3 sequences in the sample, 95% were seen once. The specimen was CD8+ T cells from PBMCs. The receptors here all came from a human donor with Susac syndrome.

This clonotype was observed once. This chain links TRBV4-2 with TRBJ1-6, with D hard to call. The CDR3 runs 17 residues. CDR1 and CDR2 (germline): LGHNA, YNFKEQ. Trimming left V 3 bases short and J 0 bases short, with 12 bases between. CDR3 sequence (DNA): TGTGCCAGCAGCCAGACGCCATCTAGCTCCTATAATTCACCCCTCCACTTT. This sequence encodes CASSQTPSSSYNSPLHF.

The chain employs TRBV3-1 and TRBJ1-1; D might be TRBD1 (5 bases). Germline V gene data show CDR1 as LGHDT and CDR2 as YNNKEL (reference sequence). The CDR3 runs 16 residues. V gave up 1 base and J gave up 3 bases, with 15 bases separating them. The CDR3 DNA follows: TGTGCCAGCAGCCAAGGACCGGGACTTCAGTACACTGAAGCTTTCTTT. It translates to CASSQGPGLQYTEAFF.